These 24 T cell receptor beta chains originate from one sample sequenced in a study of OX40 agonist ivuxolimab in advanced cancers. Library prep was done by the immunoSEQ multiplex PCR assay. Drawn from immuneACCESS, this table holds only the in-frame rearrangements with V and J called that TCRdb kept. Clones are partly lost; checked studies trace under half to an unresolved V gene and leave the rest unexplained. Across this sample there are about 46,000 clones, with 65% to 85% seen only once. Around 2.8% of the sample is held by the ten biggest clonotypes. The sequencing used CD4+ or CD8+ T cells sorted from blood, collected in a trial of the OX40 agonist ivuxolimab. These receptors all stem from an adult with an advanced solid tumor such as melanoma, head and neck, liver or kidney cancer.

The chain is built from TRBV5-8 and TRBJ1-1; D not resolved. The germline V gene has CDR1 SGHTS and CDR2 YDEGEE. Trimming took 2 bases from V and 3 from J, leaving 8 bases between them. The CDR3 contains 13 residues. CDR3 bases: TGTGCCAGCAGCTTAACCCGGTACACTGAAGCTTTCTTT. Amino acid sequence: CASSLTRYTEAFF.

This chain links TRBV5-4 with TRBJ2-3; TRBD2 might be the D (6 bases). Trimming stripped 2 bases from V and 0 bases from J, with 10 bases between. The CDR3 is made up of 15 amino acids. Looked up from germline, CDR1 is SGHNT and CDR2 is YYREEE (reference sequence). The CDR3, as DNA: TGTGCCAGCAGCTTAAAGGGGACTAGCACAGATACGCAGTATTTT. It yields the protein CASSLKGTSTDTQYF.

The chain uses TRBV9 and TRBJ1-1, with 9 nucleotides matching TRBD1. Germline trimming cut 3 bases from V and 1 base from J; bases unmatched to any gene: 7. The CDR3 runs 16 residues. CDR1 SGDLS and CDR2 YYNGEE come from the germline V gene. CDR3 sequence: CASSGQGVKENTEAFF. DNA for the CDR3: TGTGCCAGCAGCGGACAGGGGGTTAAAGAGAACACTGAAGCTTTCTTT.

The rearrangement joins TRBV6-6 to TRBJ1-2; D is possibly TRBD1 (6 bases). V gave up 6 bases and J gave up 8 bases, with 13 bases separating them. Looked up from germline, CDR1 is MNHNY and CDR2 is SVGAGI (reference sequence). This CDR3 contains 12 residues. The CDR3, as DNA: TGTGCCAGCAGCCCCAGGGGAGGGGGCTACACCTTC. Translated, it gives CASSPRGGGYTF.

V is TRBV6-5 and J is TRBJ1-2; D is unresolved. Germline V gives CDR1 MNHEY, CDR2 SVGAGI. The ends were cut back, 6 bases at V and 5 bases at J, with 10 bases in the middle. The CDR3 contains 12 residues. The CDR3 coding sequence is TGTGCCAGCAGCCCTAGTGGTTATGGCTACACCTTC. Its translation is CASSPSGYGYTF.

This clone showed up just once. The chain has TRBV27 and TRBJ1-4; no firm D call. Germline V lookup: CDR1 MNHEY, CDR2 SMNVEV (reference sequence). The CDR3 consists of 18 residues. V lost 4 bases and J 2 bases, leaving 20 bases between the germline ends. In DNA, the CDR3 is TGTGCCAGCAGTTCTATAGCGGACCTACAAGGGACTAATGAAAAACTGTTTTTT. It yields the protein CASSSIADLQGTNEKLFF.

This clone is a singleton in its sample. The V and J genes are TRBV11-2 and TRBJ2-1; 7 bases match TRBD2. In germline, CDR1 is SGHAT, CDR2 FQNNGV. The CDR3 loop spans 15 amino acids. V gave up 1 base and J gave up 1 base; unmatched junction bases: 1. CDR3 sequence (DNA): TGTGCCAGCAGCTTAGGGGGGGGGTCCTACAATGAGCAGTTCTTC. It is translated as CASSLGGGSYNEQFF. The full variable domain, its missing parts supplied by reference TRBV11-2 and TRBJ2-1, is EAGVAQSPRYKIIEKRQSVAFWCNPISGHATLYWYQQILGQGPKLLIQFQNNGVVDDSQLPKDRFSAERLKGVDSTLKIQPAKLEDSAVYLCASSLGGGSYNEQFFGPGTRLTVL.

This sequence joins TRBV2 and TRBJ2-5; either TRBD1 or TRBD2 may fit D (5 bases each). Deletions cut 3 bases from V and 6 bases from J, with 11 bases between. This CDR3 contains 13 residues. Germline CDR1 SNHLY, CDR2 FYNNEI. CDR3 sequence (DNA): TGTGCCAGCAGTGAGGGGGTCCTAAAGACCCAGTACTTC. Protein: CASSEGVLKTQYF.

V is TRBV19 and J is TRBJ1-4; D is possibly TRBD1 (5 bases). The CDR3 length is 15 residues. The V and J ends lost 3 bases and 7 bases respectively, with 15 bases between them. Germline CDR1 is LNHDA and CDR2 is SQIVND (reference sequence). The CDR3 nucleotides read TGTGCCAGTAGTATGAGCGGGGCATGGGGTGAAAAACTGTTTTTT. Its protein is CASSMSGAWGEKLFF.

The rearrangement uses TRBV6-5 and TRBJ2-7; D possibly uses TRBD1 or TRBD2 (6 bases each). Trimming shortened V by 5 bases and J by 3 bases, and 14 bases separated the two germline ends. The CDR3 is made up of 14 amino acids. Germline CDR1 is MNHEY and CDR2 is SVGAGI. CDR3 residues: CASSPRGARYEQYF. CDR3 DNA: TGTGCCAGCAGTCCAAGGGGGGCTCGCTACGAGCAGTACTTC.

V gene TRBV6-5 combines with J gene TRBJ1-2; D is ambiguous. Trimming shortened V by 2 bases and J by 6 bases, and 10 bases separated the two germline ends. Germline V lookup: CDR1 MNHEY, CDR2 SVGAGI. The CDR3 contains 13 residues. For the CDR3, the DNA is TGTGCCAGCAGTTACGGCAGACCCCATGGCTACACCTTC. This gives the protein CASSYGRPHGYTF.

The rearrangement links TRBV6-1 to TRBJ2-7, with 8 bases identical to TRBD1. Germline lookup yields CDR1 MNHNS and CDR2 SASEGT. The CDR3 is 15 residues long. Unmatched junction bases numbered 12, after V lost 6 bases and J lost 5 bases. The CDR3 here is CASRLFGQGSNEQYF. CDR3 DNA: TGTGCCAGCAGACTCTTCGGACAGGGAAGTAACGAGCAGTACTTC.

V usage is TRBV19 and J usage is TRBJ1-6, with D maybe TRBD1 (6 bases). Trimming took 2 bases from V and 7 from J, leaving 12 bases between them. Germline CDR1 is LNHDA and CDR2 is SQIVND (reference sequence). The CDR3 runs 15 residues. The CDR3 bases are TGTGCCAGTAGTATATCAACAGGGCGCAATTCACCCCTCCACTTT. Translation gives CASSISTGRNSPLHF.

The chain is built from TRBV6-1 and TRBJ1-2; tentatively, D is TRBD1 (5 bases). Deletions cut 5 bases from V and 2 bases from J, with 9 bases between. CDR3 size: 13 residues. Germline V gene data show CDR1 as MNHNS and CDR2 as SASEGT. CDR3 sequence reads: CASSLRDNYGYTF. The DNA for the CDR3 is TGTGCCAGCAGTCTCCGGGACAACTATGGCTACACCTTC.

J is TRBJ1-1 and V is TRBV27; TRBD1 is a possible D gene (5 bases). V was trimmed by 2 bases and J by 0 bases, leaving 10 bases between them. This CDR3 has 15 amino acids. CDR1 and CDR2 from the germline V gene are MNHEY and SMNVEV (reference sequence). The CDR3 DNA reads as TGTGCCAGCAGTTTAAAGGGGAAGGTGAACACTGAAGCTTTCTTT. Protein product: CASSLKGKVNTEAFF.

The V and J genes are TRBV18 and TRBJ1-1, with TRBD1 matching over 9 bases. The CDR3 contains 15 residues. CDR1 and CDR2 (germline): KGHSH, LQKENI. The V and J ends lost 5 bases and 0 bases, in that order; junction bases with no gene match: 4. Here the CDR3 DNA reads TGTGCCAGCTCAAGGGACAGGGAGGTGAACACTGAAGCTTTCTTT. Amino acids: CASSRDREVNTEAFF.

The V call is TRBV7-3, the J call TRBJ2-2; the D is unclear. Between the trimmed V and J ends, which lost 0 bases and 8 bases, there was a span of 13 bases. From germline, CDR1 is SGHTA and CDR2 FQGTGA. The CDR3 totals 15 residues. CDR3 region: CASSLTRPAEGELFF. In DNA, the CDR3 is TGTGCCAGCAGCTTAACACGGCCAGCAGAGGGGGAGCTGTTTTTT.

The chain is built from TRBV5-1 and TRBJ2-7, with D possibly TRBD1 on 6 matching bases. The CDR3 is 15 amino acids. CDR1 and CDR2 (germline): SGHRS, YFSETQ. The V and J ends lost 1 base and 3 bases respectively, with 14 bases between them. The CDR3 DNA follows: TGCGCCAGCAGCTTGTCTCCAGGGGCGGGCTACGAGCAGTACTTC. Protein product: CASSLSPGAGYEQYF.

This clone came up once. This chain uses TRBV21-1 with TRBJ2-7; TRBD1, the table's D call, was not compared with the DNA. TRBV21-1 is noted as a pseudogene. This CDR3 is 16 amino acids long. CDR3 sequence reads: CASSKGTRDRVGEQYF. CDR3 coding DNA: TGTGCCAGCAGCAAAGGAACCCGGGACAGGGTTGGGGAGCAGTACTTC.

The chain has TRBV19 and TRBJ1-1, with D unclear. Trimming stripped 5 bases from V and 0 bases from J, with 10 bases between. CDR1 and CDR2 (germline): LNHDA, SQIVND (reference sequence). The CDR3 totals 14 residues. CDR3 nucleotide sequence: TGTGCCAGTAGTCCCCCCCTCATGAACACTGAAGCTTTCTTT. Amino acid sequence: CASSPPLMNTEAFF.

In DNA form, the CDR3 reads TGCAGCGGTAGCAGAAAGGGGAACACTGAAGCTTTCTTT. It encodes CSGSRKGNTEAFF. The chain is built from TRBV29-1 and TRBJ1-1, with D unresolved. Germline lookup yields CDR1 SQVTM and CDR2 ANQGSEA. The CDR3 is 13 amino acids. V lost 7 bases and J lost 1, with 13 bases in between.

This chain uses TRBV5-4 with TRBJ2-1; 10 bases are a match to TRBD2. Germline V gives CDR1 SGHNT, CDR2 YYREEE (reference sequence). The CDR3 is made up of 17 amino acids. After removal of 3 bases from V and 2 bases from J, the junction contained 8 bases not matched to a gene. The CDR3 nucleotides are TGTGCCAGCAGCTCCTACGGGACTAGCGAGGCCTACAATGAGCAGTTCTTC. Translated, it gives CASSSYGTSEAYNEQFF.

The chain has TRBV5-4 and TRBJ2-3, with D uncertain. The CDR3 sequence is 13 residues long. Per the germline V gene, CDR1 is SGHNT and CDR2 is YYREEE (reference sequence). The V gene lost 1 base and the J gene lost 3 bases, with 6 bases spanning the gap. CDR3 DNA: TGTGCCAGCAGCTTGAGGCAGACAGATACGCAGTATTTT. Amino acids: CASSLRQTDTQYF.

The chain has TRBV5-8 and TRBJ2-6; 7 nucleotides line up with TRBD2. The CDR3 extends over 16 amino acids. The V segment lost 0 bases and the J segment 1 base; nucleotides outside the gene matches: 1. Germline CDR1 reads SGHTS; CDR2 reads YDEGEE. The CDR3: CASSLAGGSGANVLTF. CDR3 in DNA: TGTGCCAGCAGCTTGGCGGGAGGATCTGGGGCCAACGTCCTGACTTTC. Combining the CDR3 with reference TRBV5-8 and TRBJ2-6 gives the whole variable domain EAGVTQSPTHLIKTRGQQATLRCSPISGHTSVYWYQQALGLGLQFLLWYDEGEERNRGNFPPRFSGRQFPNYSSELNVNALELEDSALYLCASSLAGGSGANVLTFGAGSRLTVL.